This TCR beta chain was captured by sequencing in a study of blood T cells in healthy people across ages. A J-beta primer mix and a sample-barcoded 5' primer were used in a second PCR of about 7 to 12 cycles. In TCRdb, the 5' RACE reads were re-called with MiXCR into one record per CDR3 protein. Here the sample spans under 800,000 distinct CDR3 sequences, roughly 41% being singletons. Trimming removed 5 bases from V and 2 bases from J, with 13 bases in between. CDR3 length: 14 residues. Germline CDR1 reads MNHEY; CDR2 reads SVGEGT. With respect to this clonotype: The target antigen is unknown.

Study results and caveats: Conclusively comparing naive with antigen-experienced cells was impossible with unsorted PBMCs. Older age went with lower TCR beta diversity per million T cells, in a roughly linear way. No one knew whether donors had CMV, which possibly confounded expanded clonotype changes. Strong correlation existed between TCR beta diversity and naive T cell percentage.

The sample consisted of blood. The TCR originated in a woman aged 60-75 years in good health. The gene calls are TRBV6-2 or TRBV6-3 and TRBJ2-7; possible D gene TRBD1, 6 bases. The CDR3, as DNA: TGTGCCAGCAGTAAGACAGGAGCCCCCTACGAGCAGTACTTC. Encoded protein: CASSKTGAPYEQYF.